The next 24 T cell receptor beta chains were all read from a single sample in a study of Ad26.COV2.S vaccination and SARS-CoV-2 variants. Using immunoSEQ multiplex PCR, the repertoire was profiled, and TCRdb retains in-frame clones only, with some absent. This table has a few hundred thousand clones, around 87% appearing once. The treatment was: 15 to 20 received Ad26.COV2.S at low or high dose, single or two shots; about 5 received placebo; per-sample allocation not given. Day 63 following the first vaccine or placebo injection was when the samples were taken. Sample: peripheral blood, taken in a trial of Ad26.COV2.S vaccine versus placebo. The receptors were gathered from a person aged 18-65 years who received the Ad26.COV2.S COVID-19 vaccine or a placebo.

The count of this clone is one. The CDR3 region is CASSYSSGSSYNEQFF. The CDR3 nucleotides read TGTGCCAGCAGTTACTCGTCGGGGAGCTCCTACAATGAGCAGTTCTTC. This sequence joins TRBV6-2 or TRBV6-3 and TRBJ2-1, with TRBD2 as a possible D gene (5 bases). This CDR3 has 16 residues. The V gene's germline CDR1 is MNHEY and CDR2 SVGEGT. Trimming took off 0 bases at V and 0 bases at J, with 9 bases between the two ends.

The V gene is TRBV20-1, the J gene TRBJ2-1; no definite D call. V was cut by 1 base and J by 8 bases, with 3 bases left in between. Per the germline V gene, CDR1 is DFQATT and CDR2 is SNEGSKA (reference sequence). The CDR3 consists of 10 residues. As DNA, the CDR3 is TGCAGTGCTAGAGTGGATGAGCAGTTCTTC. The encoded protein is CSARVDEQFF.

The chain is built from TRBV7-6 and TRBJ2-1; TRBD1 aligns across 8 bases. This CDR3 region has 17 residues. Looked up from germline, CDR1 is SGHVS and CDR2 is FNYEAQ. J gave up 1 base and V 5 bases, and 10 bases lay outside the gene matches. CDR3 in amino acids: CASSAGTGYFSYNEQFF. For the CDR3, the DNA is TGTGCCAGCAGCGCCGGGACAGGCTACTTTTCCTACAATGAGCAGTTCTTC.

This clone has a single count. This chain uses TRBV6-5 with TRBJ2-5, with D uncertain. V lost 2 bases to trimming and J lost 5 bases, with 15 bases between them. Germline CDR1 is MNHEY and CDR2 is SVGAGI. The CDR3 loop spans 15 amino acids. CDR3 sequence reads: CASSYGIRVGETQYF. CDR3 sequence (DNA): TGTGCCAGCAGTTACGGTATAAGGGTCGGGGAGACCCAGTACTTC.

The rearrangement joins TRBV3-1 (or the pseudogene TRBV3-2) to TRBJ2-1, with D hard to call. The CDR3 has 13 residues. The V gene lost 4 bases and the J gene lost 7 bases, with 11 bases spanning the gap. From germline, CDR1 is LGHDT and CDR2 YNNKEL (reference sequence). The CDR3 loop is CASSPGRGNEQFF. The CDR3 DNA is TGTGCCAGCAGCCCGGGTCGTGGGAATGAGCAGTTCTTC.

In this sample, this clone turned up once. Here the CDR3 reads CASSGPGDGIYYEQYF. The CDR3 nucleotides read TGTGCCAGCAGTGGACCCGGGGACGGAATTTACTACGAGCAGTACTTC. This rearrangement joins TRBV6-1 to TRBJ2-7, with D perhaps assigned TRBD1 or TRBD2 (5 bases each). V gave up 4 bases and J gave up 3 bases, with 19 bases separating them. Germline loops: CDR1 MNHNS, CDR2 SASEGT. The CDR3 covers 16 residues.

V gene TRBV24-1 combines with J gene TRBJ2-1, with D possibly TRBD2 on 5 matching bases. In germline, CDR1 is KGHDR, CDR2 SFDVKD. CDR3 length: 13 residues. Between the trimmed V and J ends, which lost 7 bases and 8 bases, there was a span of 14 bases. The CDR3 loop is CATRGPGSHEQFF. The CDR3 DNA reads TGTGCCACCAGGGGCCCTGGGAGCCATGAGCAGTTCTTC.

The chain joins TRBV4-2 to TRBJ2-1, with 7 bases that match TRBD1. CDR3 length: 17 amino acids. From germline, CDR1 is LGHNA and CDR2 YNFKEQ. V was clipped by 8 bases and J by 4 bases; unmatched bases: 17. The CDR3 coding sequence is TGTGCCAGCTCGAAAGGGGGCAAGAGGGGGTGGTACAATGAGCAGTTCTTC. Its translation is CASSKGGKRGWYNEQFF.

The chain uses TRBV2 and TRBJ2-7; TRBD2 is a possible D gene (5 bases). The V and J ends lost 7 bases and 0 bases respectively, with 10 bases between them. The germline gives CDR1 SNHLY, CDR2 FYNNEI. The CDR3 consists of 13 residues. The DNA of the CDR3 is TGTGCCAGCAAAGTCGGGGACTCCTACGAGCAGTACTTC. Its translation is CASKVGDSYEQYF.

This clone occurred once. The gene calls are TRBV13 and TRBJ2-7, with a tentative D call TRBD2 (6 bases). Germline V gene sequence: CDR1 PRHDT, CDR2 FYEKMQ (reference sequence). The CDR3 is made up of 16 amino acids. V lost 5 bases to trimming and J lost 2 bases, with 19 bases between them. The DNA for the CDR3 is TGTGCCAGCAGCCCGAGCGGAGGGCTAGAAGCCTACGAGCAGTACTTC. This sequence encodes CASSPSGGLEAYEQYF.

The V and J genes are TRBV30 and TRBJ1-6, with TRBD1 identical over 8 bases. After removal of 4 bases from V and 6 bases from J, the junction contained 2 bases not matched to a gene. CDR1 is GTSNPN, CDR2 SVGIG, per germline (reference sequence). This CDR3 region has 13 residues. CDR3 coding DNA: TGTGCCTGGAAGGGACAGGCTAATTCACCCCTCCACTTT. Translating it yields CAWKGQANSPLHF.

The V and J genes are TRBV7-3 and TRBJ1-1; D gene ambiguous. The germline V gene has CDR1 SGHTA and CDR2 FQGTGA. This CDR3 spans 14 amino acids. V was pared by 4 bases and J by 3 bases, with 12 bases between. The CDR3 spells CASSSTTGHTEAFF. The CDR3 DNA reads as TGTGCCAGCAGCTCTACTACCGGTCACACTGAAGCTTTCTTT.

The V call is TRBV6-5, the J call TRBJ2-2; no firm D call. Deletions cut 10 bases from V and 4 bases from J, with 7 bases between. Germline values: CDR1 MNHEY, CDR2 SVGAGI. The CDR3 has 11 amino acids. The CDR3 reads CATKRTGELFF. The DNA of the CDR3 is TGTGCCACCAAGCGCACCGGGGAGCTGTTTTTT.

This chain connects TRBV11-1 to TRBJ2-3; TRBD1 matches at 8 bases. Germline CDR1 and CDR2: SGHAT and FQDESV (reference sequence). The trim removed 5 bases at V and 2 bases at J, leaving 9 bases unmatched. The length of the CDR3 is 16 residues. CDR3 in amino acids: CASSLTGGYSTDTQYF. DNA of the CDR3: TGTGCCAGCAGCCTCACAGGGGGGTATTCCACAGATACGCAGTATTTT. The full variable domain, rest sourced from reference TRBV11-1 and TRBJ2-3, is EAEVAQSPRYKITEKSQAVAFWCDPISGHATLYWYRQILGQGPELLVQFQDESVVDDSQLPKDRFSAERLKGVDSTLKIQPAELGDSAMYLCASSLTGGYSTDTQYFGPGTRLTVL.

The genes are TRBV6-5 and TRBJ2-3, with D uncertain. Trimming left V 4 bases short and J 6 bases short, with 8 bases between. The CDR3 runs 12 residues. Germline V gene sequence: CDR1 MNHEY, CDR2 SVGAGI. The CDR3 nucleotides read TGTGCCAGCAGTTTGGGAAGGGATACGCAGTATTTT. Its protein is CASSLGRDTQYF.

This clone was counted only a few times. The chain carries TRBV4-1 and TRBJ1-3, with 7 bases matching TRBD1. The ends lost 2 bases at V and 0 bases at J; junction bases unmatched: 10. Germline V gives CDR1 MGHRA, CDR2 YSYEKL. There are 18 residues in the CDR3. CDR3 loop: CASSQLTLDRSSGNTIYF. The DNA of the CDR3 is TGCGCCAGCAGCCAACTTACCCTGGACAGGAGCTCTGGAAACACCATATATTTT.

This clone was seen just once. J is TRBJ2-1 and V is TRBV7-6; TRBD2 aligns across 16 bases. Germline V lookup: CDR1 SGHVS, CDR2 FNYEAQ. V shed 6 bases, J shed 0 bases, and the junction held 5 bases outside the gene matches. The CDR3 extends over 18 amino acids. CDR3 in DNA: TGTGCCAGCAGTTCGGGACTAGCGGGGGGGGACTCCTACAATGAGCAGTTCTTC. Encoded protein: CASSSGLAGGDSYNEQFF.

The V call is TRBV4-1, the J call TRBJ1-5; no reliable D call. The germline V and J ends were trimmed by 2 bases and 3 bases, with 11 bases remaining between them. The germline V gene has CDR1 MGHRA and CDR2 YSYEKL. This CDR3 is 15 amino acids long. CDR3 region: CASSQLQLNNQPQHF. The CDR3 DNA reads as TGCGCCAGCAGCCAACTACAGCTTAACAATCAGCCCCAGCATTTT.

V gene TRBV30 combines with J gene TRBJ2-1; D not resolved. CDR3 length: 14 residues. V was clipped by 1 base and J by 3 bases, with 10 bases between them. The germline V gene has CDR1 GTSNPN and CDR2 SVGIG (reference sequence). CDR3 residues: CAWSAYTDYNEQFF. As DNA, the CDR3 is TGTGCCTGGAGTGCGTACACGGACTACAATGAGCAGTTCTTC.

Comments on this clone: Other DNA variants within this sample encode the same CDR3. This rearrangement joins TRBV7-2 to TRBJ1-3; TRBD1 might be the D (5 bases). Germline CDR1 and CDR2: SGHTA and FQGNSA. The CDR3 is 13 amino acids. V was clipped by 3 bases and J by 3 bases, with 6 bases between them. The CDR3 loop reads CASSLGVGNTIYF. In DNA, the CDR3 is TGTGCCAGCAGCTTGGGGGTTGGAAACACCATATATTTT.

The V call is TRBV11-2, the J call TRBJ2-7; a weak D match, TRBD2 (6 bases). Germline-derived CDR1 and CDR2 are SGHAT and FQNNGV. This CDR3 region has 16 residues. Trimming pared 6 bases from V and 2 bases from J, leaving 20 bases between. As DNA, the CDR3 is TGTGCCAGCAGACTCGTGGGGGGTGACAGAACCTACGAGCAGTACTTC. It encodes CASRLVGGDRTYEQYF.

This rearrangement joins TRBV21-1 to TRBJ1-4; the table assigns TRBD1, which was not confirmed against the DNA. TRBV21-1 is a listed pseudogene. The CDR3 consists of 17 residues. The CDR3 here is CASSKALLCQGNEKLFF. The CDR3 DNA follows: TGTGCCAGCAGCAAAGCGCTTTTGTGTCAGGGTAATGAAAAACTGTTTTTT.

V is TRBV4-3 and J is TRBJ1-2; 8 bases are a match to TRBD1. This CDR3 contains 15 residues. V was clipped by 4 bases and J by 5 bases; unmatched bases: 9. CDR1 and CDR2 (germline): LGHNA, YSLEER. The chain's CDR3 is CASSRGQGRGYGYTF. The CDR3, as DNA: TGCGCCAGCAGCCGCGGACAGGGAAGAGGTTATGGCTACACCTTC.

V is TRBV7-3 and J is TRBJ2-1; possible D gene TRBD1, 6 bases. The CDR3 loop spans 15 amino acids. The germline V and J ends were trimmed by 2 bases and 3 bases, with 11 bases remaining between them. Germline values: CDR1 SGHTA, CDR2 FQGTGA. CDR3 sequence: CASSLYGGGYNEQFF. CDR3 nucleotides: TGTGCCAGCAGCTTATATGGGGGCGGCTACAATGAGCAGTTCTTC. Combining the CDR3 with reference TRBV7-3 and TRBJ2-1 gives the whole variable domain GAGVSQTPSNKVTEKGKYVELRCDPISGHTALYWYRQSLGQGPEFLIYFQGTGAADDSGLPNDRFFAVRPEGSVSTLKIQRTERGDSAVYLCASSLYGGGYNEQFFGPGTRLTVL.